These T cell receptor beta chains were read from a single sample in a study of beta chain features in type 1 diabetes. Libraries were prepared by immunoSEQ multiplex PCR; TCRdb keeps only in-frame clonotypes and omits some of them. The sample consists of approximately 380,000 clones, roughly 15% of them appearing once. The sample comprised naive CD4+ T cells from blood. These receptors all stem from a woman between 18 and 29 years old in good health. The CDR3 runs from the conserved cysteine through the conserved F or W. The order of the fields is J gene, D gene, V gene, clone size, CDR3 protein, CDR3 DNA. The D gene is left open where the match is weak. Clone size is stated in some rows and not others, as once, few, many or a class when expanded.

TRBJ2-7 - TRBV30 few CAWSVQGTRYEQYF TGTGCCTGGAGTGTACAGGGTACACGGTACGAGCAGTACTTC
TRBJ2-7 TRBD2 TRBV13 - CASSGWTSGRASYEQYF TGTGCCAGCAGCGGATGGACTAGCGGGAGGGCCTCCTACGAGCAGTACTTC
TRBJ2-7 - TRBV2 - CASSERGFHEQYF TGTGCCAGCAGTGAAAGGGGGTTTCACGAGCAGTACTTC
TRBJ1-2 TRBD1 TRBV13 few CASSSTGGADGYTF TGTGCCAGCAGCTCTACAGGGGGCGCAGATGGCTACACCTTC
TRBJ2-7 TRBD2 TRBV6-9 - CASSPGGDLSEQYF TGTGCCAGCAGCCCCGGGGGGGACCTCAGCGAGCAGTACTTC
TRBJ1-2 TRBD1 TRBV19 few CASSTVMTGLSGYTF TGTGCCAGTAGTACCGTAATGACAGGGCTCAGCGGCTACACCTTC
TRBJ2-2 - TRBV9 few CASSAGDRGELFF TGTGCCAGCAGCGCGGGGGACCGCGGGGAGCTGTTTTTT
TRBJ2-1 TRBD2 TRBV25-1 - CASSGEREGMYEQFF TGTGCCAGCAGTGGAGAGCGGGAGGGAATGTATGAGCAGTTCTTC
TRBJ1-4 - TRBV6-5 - CASGQINEKLFF TGTGCAAGCGGGCAGATTAATGAAAAACTGTTTTTT
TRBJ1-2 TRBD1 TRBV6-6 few CASSYGQANYGYTF TGTGCCAGCAGTTATGGACAGGCAAACTATGGCTACACCTTC
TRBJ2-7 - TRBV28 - CASSLTVSYYEQYF TGTGCCAGCAGTTTAACAGTCAGTTACTACGAGCAGTACTTC
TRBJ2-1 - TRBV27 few CASSSLEGQFF TGTGCCAGCAGTTCCCTGGAGGGGCAGTTCTTC
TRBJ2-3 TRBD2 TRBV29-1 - CSVDLLAGSTDTQYF TGCAGCGTTGACCTACTAGCGGGGAGCACAGATACGCAGTATTTT
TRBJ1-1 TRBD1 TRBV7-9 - CASSLEAGGEAFF TGTGCCAGCAGCTTAGAGGCAGGGGGAGAAGCTTTCTTT
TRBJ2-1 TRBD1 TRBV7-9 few CASGGQGGSSYNEQFF TGTGCCAGCGGAGGACAGGGTGGAAGCTCCTACAATGAGCAGTTCTTC
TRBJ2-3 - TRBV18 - CASSPTDRSYTDTQYF TGTGCCAGCTCACCGACCGACAGGTCCTACACAGATACGCAGTATTTT
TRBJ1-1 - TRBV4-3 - CASSQDKGGDTEAFF TGCGCCAGCAGCCAAGATAAAGGGGGTGACACTGAAGCTTTCTTT
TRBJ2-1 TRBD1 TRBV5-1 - CASSLRQGAVNEQFF TGCGCCAGCAGCCTAAGACAGGGGGCTGTAAATGAGCAGTTCTTC
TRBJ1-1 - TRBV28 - CASSPWTRNTEAFF TGTGCCAGCAGTCCGTGGACACGGAACACTGAAGCTTTCTTT
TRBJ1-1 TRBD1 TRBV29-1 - CSVEDSRDRKEAFF TGCAGCGTTGAAGATTCAAGGGACAGAAAGGAAGCTTTCTTT
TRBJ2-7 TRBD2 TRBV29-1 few CSVGLAGETGEQYF TGCAGCGTCGGTCTGGCGGGAGAAACCGGCGAGCAGTACTTC
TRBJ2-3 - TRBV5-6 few CASSSAGVTDTQYF TGTGCCAGCAGTTCAGCCGGGGTCACAGATACGCAGTATTTT
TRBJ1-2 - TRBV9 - CASSVVPVTRGYTF TGTGCCAGCAGCGTAGTTCCGGTAACGAGAGGCTACACCTTC
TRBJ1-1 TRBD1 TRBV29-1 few CSVDRGRSEAFF TGCAGCGTAGACAGGGGTCGGTCTGAAGCTTTCTTT
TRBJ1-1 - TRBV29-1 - CSVEDARDFTEAFF TGCAGCGTTGAAGATGCCAGGGATTTCACTGAAGCTTTCTTT
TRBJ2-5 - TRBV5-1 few CASNPQGRQETQYF TGCGCCAGCAACCCCCAGGGGCGCCAAGAGACCCAGTACTTC
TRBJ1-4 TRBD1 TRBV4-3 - CASSLGQGIGEKLFF TGCGCCAGCAGCCTGGGACAGGGGATTGGTGAAAAACTGTTTTTT
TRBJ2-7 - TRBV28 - CASRPRGSGVFYEQYF TGTGCCAGCAGACCCCGGGGTAGCGGAGTCTTCTACGAGCAGTACTTC
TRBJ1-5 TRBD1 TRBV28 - CASSHVTGRQPQHF TGTGCCAGCAGTCACGTGACAGGGAGACAGCCCCAGCATTTT
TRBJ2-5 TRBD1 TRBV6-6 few CASSKPGQGFGETQYF TGTGCCAGCAGTAAGCCGGGACAGGGTTTTGGAGAGACCCAGTACTTC
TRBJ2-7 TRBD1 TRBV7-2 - CASSLGQGGYEQYF TGTGCCAGCAGCTTAGGACAGGGCGGATACGAGCAGTACTTC
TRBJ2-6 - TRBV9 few CASSVPWKGTGANVLTF TGTGCCAGCAGCGTCCCATGGAAGGGGACTGGGGCCAACGTCCTGACTTTC
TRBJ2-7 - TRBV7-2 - CASSFLRDEQYF TGTGCCAGCAGCTTCCTACGTGACGAGCAGTACTTC
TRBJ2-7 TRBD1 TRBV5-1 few CASSFGQGPYEQYF TGCGCCAGCAGCTTCGGACAGGGTCCTTACGAGCAGTACTTC
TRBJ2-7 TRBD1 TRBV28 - CASSPGQRYEQYF TGTGCCAGCAGCCCGGGACAGAGGTACGAGCAGTACTTC
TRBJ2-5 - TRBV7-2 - CASSPIGGRETQYF TGTGCCAGCAGCCCAATAGGGGGACGAGAGACCCAGTACTTC
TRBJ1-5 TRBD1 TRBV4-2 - CASSQDDRVWNQPQHF TGTGCCAGCAGCCAAGATGACAGGGTATGGAATCAGCCCCAGCATTTT
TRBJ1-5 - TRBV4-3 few CASSQDLRGNQPQHF TGCGCCAGCAGCCAAGATCTCCGGGGCAATCAGCCCCAGCATTTT
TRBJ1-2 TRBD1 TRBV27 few CASSERQGFYTF TGTGCCAGCAGTGAACGACAGGGATTCTACACCTTC
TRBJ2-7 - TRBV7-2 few CASSLPPGAHYEQYF TGTGCCAGCAGCCTCCCCCCAGGGGCTCACTACGAGCAGTACTTC
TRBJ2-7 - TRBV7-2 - CASSLSRSVGYEQYF TGTGCCAGCAGCTTATCGAGGTCTGTGGGCTACGAGCAGTACTTC
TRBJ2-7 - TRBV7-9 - CASSSGGTGRKEQYF TGTGCCAGCAGCTCCGGCGGGACTGGGCGAAAAGAGCAGTACTTC
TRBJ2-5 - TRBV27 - CASSPRYRTAVGETQYF TGTGCCAGCAGTCCACGATACAGGACCGCCGTAGGAGAGACCCAGTACTTC
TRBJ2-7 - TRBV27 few CASRRGSTYEQYF TGTGCCAGCAGAAGAGGGAGTACCTACGAGCAGTACTTC
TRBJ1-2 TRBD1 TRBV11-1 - CASSLLGTELNYGYTF TGTGCCAGCAGCTTACTCGGGACAGAGTTAAACTATGGCTACACCTTC
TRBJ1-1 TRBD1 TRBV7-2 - CASSLDRAEAFF TGTGCCAGCAGCTTGGACAGGGCTGAAGCTTTCTTT
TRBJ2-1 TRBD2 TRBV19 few CASSSSGSSPHEQFF TGTGCCAGTAGTTCTAGCGGGAGTTCGCCCCATGAGCAGTTCTTC
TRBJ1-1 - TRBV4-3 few CASSQVGRATNTEAFF TGCGCCAGCAGCCAAGTGGGCAGGGCGACCAACACTGAAGCTTTCTTT
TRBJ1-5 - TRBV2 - CASTRTNSNQPQHF TGTGCCAGCACGAGGACTAATAGCAATCAGCCCCAGCATTTT
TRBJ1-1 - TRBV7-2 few CASSPYREMNTEAFF TGTGCCAGCAGCCCCTACAGGGAAATGAACACTGAAGCTTTCTTT
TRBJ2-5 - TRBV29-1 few CSVAGPQETQYF TGCAGCGTTGCAGGCCCTCAAGAGACCCAGTACTTC
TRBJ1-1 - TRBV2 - CASNFAFGGTEAFF TGTGCCAGCAATTTTGCTTTCGGGGGAACTGAAGCTTTCTTT
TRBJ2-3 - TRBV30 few CAFGESTDTQYF TGTGCCTTCGGGGAGAGCACAGATACGCAGTATTTT
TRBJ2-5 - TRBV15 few CATSRDLSWRDGGMETQYF TGTGCCACCAGCAGAGATCTATCTTGGAGGGACGGCGGGATGGAGACCCAGTACTTC
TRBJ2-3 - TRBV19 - CASSMRHGTSTDTQYF TGTGCCAGTAGTATGCGGCATGGGACAAGCACAGATACGCAGTATTTT
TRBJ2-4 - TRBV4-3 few CASSQDSGSLAKNIQYF TGCGCCAGCAGCCAAGATTCGGGGAGTTTAGCCAAAAACATTCAGTACTTC
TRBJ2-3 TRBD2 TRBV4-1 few CASSQDSSGSPPDTQYF TGCGCCAGCAGCCAAGATTCGAGCGGGAGTCCCCCAGATACGCAGTATTTT
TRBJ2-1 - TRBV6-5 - CASSYGRAAGYNEQFF TGTGCCAGCAGTTACGGGCGGGCGGCGGGATACAATGAGCAGTTCTTC
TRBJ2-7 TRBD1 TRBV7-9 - CASSPDRGRYEQYF TGTGCCAGCAGCCCGGACAGGGGTCGGTACGAGCAGTACTTC
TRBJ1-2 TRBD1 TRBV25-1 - CASRETGISGYTF TGTGCCAGCAGAGAGACAGGGATCTCTGGCTACACCTTC